A selection of T cell receptor beta chains follows, all from one sample in a study of T cells expressing NK-cell markers. TCRdb processed the 5' RACE reads again and assigns one entry to each CDR3 protein, with no DNA. This specimen shows 25,000 to 35,000 distinct CDR3 sequences; the ten leading clones hold about 60%. The sample taken for sequencing was blood T cells: a sorted CD56 or NKG2C T cell subset, CD4+ or CD8+ T cells, or bulk PBMC T cells (not recorded which). The source of these receptors is a woman aged 18-70 years in good health. Both conserved end residues are part of each CDR3. Rows may omit the clone size; those that give it use once, few, many or a size class.

j_call v_call clone_size cdr3_aa
TRBJ1-5 TRBV12-3/TRBV12-4 NA CASSPTGGGNQPQHF
TRBJ1-2 TRBV7-3 NA CASSLGGHGYTF
TRBJ2-6 TRBV9 NA CASIGQGVSGANVLTF
TRBJ2-7 TRBV9 NA CASSVDLASNEQYF
TRBJ2-7 TRBV3-1 NA CASSHGLAPDEQYF
TRBJ2-1 TRBV9 NA CASSVGGGDHNEQFF
TRBJ2-7 TRBV20-1 medium-sized CSARDIYRPEAGEQYF
TRBJ2-1 TRBV9 NA CASSVYRDDEQFF
TRBJ2-3 TRBV10-2 NA CASSPTGSSTDTQYF
TRBJ2-5 TRBV2 NA CASSGLRQGQETQYF
TRBJ2-4 TRBV29-1 NA CSVGSGRGGLYF
TRBJ2-3 TRBV7-6 NA CASSLATTSTDTQYF
TRBJ2-7 TRBV5-5 NA CASSLGDTDYEQYF
TRBJ2-7 TRBV12-3/TRBV12-4 NA CASSLSQKRPRGGSYEQYF
TRBJ1-1 TRBV7-6 NA CASSLALDAMNTEAFF
TRBJ1-6 TRBV10-3 NA CATGGGNSPLHF
TRBJ2-3 TRBV6-2/TRBV6-3 NA CASSYALHTDTQYF
TRBJ2-7 TRBV7-3 NA CASSPGQSYEQYF
TRBJ2-2 TRBV12-3/TRBV12-4 NA CASSYHGAGELFF
TRBJ2-7 TRBV5-1 NA CASSLTLDEQYF
TRBJ2-3 TRBV20-1 NA CSAENHWDTQYF
TRBJ2-1 TRBV19 NA CASSIGTPDNEQFF
TRBJ2-7 TRBV15 NA CATSRDLGSFDYEQYF
TRBJ1-4 TRBV12-3/TRBV12-4 NA CASSSGQRPDEKLFF
TRBJ2-3 TRBV9 NA CASSSGLAGDRNTQYF
TRBJ2-7 TRBV7-9 NA CASSSRGRYEQYF
TRBJ2-2 TRBV4-1 NA CASSPFTEGTGELFF
TRBJ2-3 TRBV4-1 NA CASSLRAGVTDTQYF
TRBJ2-5 TRBV10-2 NA CASSEMFLTGAGETQYF
TRBJ2-2 TRBV6-2/TRBV6-3 NA CASKGAGGPGGELFF
TRBJ1-5 TRBV6-1 NA CASSPLEGGQPQHF
TRBJ2-5 TRBV5-1 NA CASSLGASETQYF
TRBJ2-7 TRBV19 NA CASSWSSGGPSSYEQYF
TRBJ1-1 TRBV7-9 NA CASSLSSDFEAFF
TRBJ2-3 TRBV29-1 NA CSVPGLPTDTQYF
TRBJ2-1 TRBV9 NA CASSQLQSSYNEQFF
TRBJ2-7 TRBV9 NA CASSARSAGEQYF
TRBJ2-3 TRBV25-1 NA CASSESWAPDTQYF
TRBJ2-7 TRBV20-1 NA CSARETLNYEQYF
TRBJ2-7 TRBV12-3/TRBV12-4 NA CASSLVYNEQYF
TRBJ2-6 TRBV7-9 NA CASSFRQGAGANVLTF
TRBJ2-2 TRBV6-1 NA CASSEQGHPGELFF
TRBJ1-5 TRBV12-3/TRBV12-4 NA CASSFQGLSNQPQHF
TRBJ2-7 TRBV23-1 NA CASSQRSYEQYF
TRBJ2-1 TRBV2 NA CASSVMGVAGEAYNEQFF
TRBJ2-3 TRBV4-1 NA CASSQGQGGDTQYF
TRBJ1-2 TRBV4-1 NA CASSPTGGGISYGYTF
TRBJ1-1 TRBV6-1 NA CASSEYPNTEAFF
TRBJ2-1 TRBV20-1 NA CSARSGTSDHNEQFF
TRBJ2-7 TRBV23-1 NA CASSRAGTGDHEQYF
TRBJ2-1 TRBV27 NA CASSFTTGVEQFF